This T cell receptor beta chain was sequenced for a study of cytomegalovirus exposure and HLA in healthy donors. Study details: An earlier analysis found some 100 million unique TCR beta sequences from 150 million to 200 million T cells.

13 Jbeta primers and 60 Vbeta primers were used for the PCR. The repertoire was sequenced with immunoSEQ multiplex PCR; TCRdb's copy has only in-frame clones and lacks some. The sample consists of around 180,000 clones, 85% of them appearing once. This CDR3 has 14 amino acids. The germline V gene has CDR1 SGHAT and CDR2 FQNNGV. V gave up 1 base and J gave up 7 bases, with 13 bases separating them. To note about this clone: Antigen specificity is unknown.

Study-wide results and limits: A reported reduction in N-insertions relative to the roughly 710-donor mean was seen in an Asian-associated ancestry cluster in a later analysis.

This chain uses TRBV11-2 with TRBJ1-2; D remains unclear. The sample taken for sequencing was PBMCs. The source of this sequence is a boy younger than 10 in good health and CMV-seronegative. CDR3 nucleotide sequence: TGTGCCAGCAGCTTAGCAGCCGGGGTAGGTGGCTACACCTTC. It encodes CASSLAAGVGGYTF.